This T cell receptor (beta chain) was sequenced in a study of T-cell memory formation after mild COVID-19 (dated by TCRdb to 2020 to 2023). Looking at the study overall: TCR sequence clusters from the two donors were found to be largely donor specific. Two young, previously healthy adult volunteers, one female and one male, were included in the cohort. T-cell clones expanding and contracting after mild COVID-19 in a couple of donors were tracked by longitudinal TCRalpha and TCRbeta repertoire sequencing. What the research found in general, with its limitations: Only two mild cases were covered by the study, and larger cohorts that include severe cases with pre-infection samples were considered necessary. From day 15 to 85, contracting clones showed balanced CD4/CD8 phenotypes, whereas a second wave of clones that expanded from day 15 to 37 leaned towards CD4+. Some responding clones were detected in pre-infection memory, which suggested that pre-existing cross-reactive memory T cells had joined the SARS-CoV-2 response. Contracting CD4+ clones were found mainly in CM and EM memory subsets, while CD8+ clones were enriched in EMRA. The second-wave clones that peaked on day 37 were not confirmed to be SARS-CoV-2 specific.

Instrument on record: Illumina NovaSeq 6000. TCRalpha and TCRbeta cDNA libraries were built by 5'RACE with constant-segment primers, adding sample barcodes and unique molecular identifiers. Trizol reagent was used to extract RNA from every sample. Libraries were amplified in two PCR steps, with a second sample barcode and Illumina TruSeq adapters added in the second step. Libraries were sequenced on an Illumina NovaSeq with 2 x 150 bp paired-end reads. Per the authors' processing: The reads were demultiplexed and collapsed into UMI-guided consensus sequences using migec v1.2.7. Using mixcr v2.1.11, UMI consensuses were aligned to TRA and TRB V and J templates and then assembled into clonotypes. A clonotype was counted as expanded or contracted only if both edgeR and NoisET called the change significant, with noise models trained on biological replicates. edgeR calls used a false discovery rate-adjusted p below 0.01 and a log2 fold-change threshold of 1. PCA with hierarchical clustering of max-normalized trajectories of the 1000 most abundant clonotypes was used as exploratory dynamics analysis. Separately sequenced CD4+ and CD8+ repertoires were used to assign a CD4 or CD8 phenotype to each responding clone. The public reads were quality trimmed at Q25 with fastp and then assembled into clones with MiXCR by TCRdb, keeping productive beta chains. For every CDR3 protein sequence, its rows merge into one entry that carries the most common genes and DNA. The V and J calls and clone size are TCRdb's, not the authors'. Here the sample has a few hundred thousand distinct CDR3 sequences; over 15% occur a single time. The ten largest account for approximately 20% of the sample.

PBMCs were isolated by Ficoll-Paque density gradient centrifugation. The CDR3 covers 15 residues, taking in both the cysteine and the phenylalanine. The only DNA kept is the CDR3, 45 bases in frame from the first base. The germline V gene provides CDR1 KGHSH and CDR2 LQKENI. V is clipped by 1 base and J by 1 base, and the sequence between their germline boundaries is 10 bases long. This clonotype occurred a few times. Its antigen is currently not known. No base qualities exist here, and no much larger clone lies one base off it. Here the chain combines TRBV18 and TRBJ1-1; TRBD1 is possibly the D segment (6 matching bases). This sequence was found in a man between 18 and 29 years old who had mild COVID-19 (a few samples of this study predate the infection). The sample titles of this study are shuffled in the database, so cell type and time point are left out; the donor was told from shared clones. The sample was PBMCs or a T cell subset sorted from them (not recorded which). The CDR3 protein: CASSPLWGANTEAFF. At the DNA level, the sequence is TGTGCCAGCTCACCACTGTGGGGGGCGAACACTGAAGCTTTCTTT.